These 23 T cell receptor beta chains originate from one sample sequenced in a study of blood T cell repertoires in COVID-19. Using immunoSEQ multiplex PCR, the repertoire was profiled, and TCRdb retains in-frame clones only, with some absent. The sample carries about 220,000 clones, 88% recorded once. Material: PBMCs or T cells enriched from blood (not recorded which). The receptors were sampled from a woman aged 35 to 49 with acute COVID-19.

The rearrangement uses TRBV4-3 and TRBJ2-1; D ambiguous. The CDR3 extends over 15 amino acids. Trimming cost V 0 bases and J 7 bases, with 13 bases left between them. Looked up from germline, CDR1 is LGHNA and CDR2 is YSLEER. DNA for the CDR3: TGCGCCAGCAGCCAAGATCGGGTTGGCTGGAATGAGCAGTTCTTC. It is translated as CASSQDRVGWNEQFF.

This rearrangement joins TRBV11-2 to TRBJ1-2, with D possibly TRBD1 on 6 matching bases. This CDR3 region has 15 residues. V lost 2 bases and J 4 bases, leaving 14 bases between the germline ends. From germline, CDR1 is SGHAT and CDR2 FQNNGV. DNA for the CDR3: TGTGCCAGCAGCTTATTTCCGACAGGCACCTATGGCTACACCTTC. It specifies CASSLFPTGTYGYTF. Full variable domain (remainder filled in from reference TRBV11-2 and TRBJ1-2): EAGVAQSPRYKIIEKRQSVAFWCNPISGHATLYWYQQILGQGPKLLIQFQNNGVVDDSQLPKDRFSAERLKGVDSTLKIQPAKLEDSAVYLCASSLFPTGTYGYTFGSGTRLTVV.

The gene calls are TRBV7-9 and TRBJ2-6; D gene uncertain. CDR1 is SEHNR and CDR2 is FQNEAQ in the germline V gene (reference sequence). The V end lost 6 bases, the J end lost 2 bases, and 5 bases lay between the germline ends. The CDR3 has 13 residues. CDR3 amino acids: CASSLAGANVLTF. For the CDR3, the DNA is TGTGCCAGCAGTCTAGCTGGGGCCAACGTCCTGACTTTC.

The chain links TRBV7-9 to TRBJ2-2; 9 bases line up with TRBD1. The CDR3 has 19 amino acids. With V trimmed by 1 base and J by 7 bases, 16 bases remained unmatched. Germline values: CDR1 SEHNR, CDR2 FQNEAQ (reference sequence). The CDR3 region has the DNA TGTGCCAGCAGCTTAGGAACCGTGGGTAGGACAGGGGACTTCGGGGAGCTGTTTTTT. This codes for CASSLGTVGRTGDFGELFF.

This clone occurred once. The chain employs TRBV19 and TRBJ2-1; 8 bases map to TRBD1. The germline gives CDR1 LNHDA, CDR2 SQIVND (reference sequence). The CDR3 covers 15 residues. The V segment lost 1 base and the J segment 5 bases; nucleotides outside the gene matches: 4. CDR3 sequence (DNA): TGTGCCAGTAGTATAGCCAGGGGGCGCAACAATGAGCAGTTCTTC. Its protein product is CASSIARGRNNEQFF.

This clone came up once. The same CDR3 can be traced to other DNA sequences in this sample. V and J are TRBV6-5 and TRBJ1-3; 10 bases align to TRBD1. The CDR3 loop spans 15 amino acids. CDR1 and CDR2 from the germline V gene are MNHEY and SVGAGI. J was trimmed by 4 bases and V by 5 bases; bases with no gene match: 5. CDR3 sequence reads: CASSRQGASGNTIYF. CDR3 bases: TGTGCCAGCAGTCGACAGGGGGCCTCCGGAAACACCATATATTTT.

This rearrangement joins TRBV7-2 to TRBJ2-4, with D maybe TRBD2 (6 bases). The germline CDR1 and CDR2 sequences are SGHTA and FQGNSA. The V and J ends lost 3 bases and 3 bases respectively, with 15 bases between them. This CDR3 is 16 amino acids long. CDR3 amino acids: CASSFTGGGYKNIQYF. For the CDR3, the DNA is TGTGCCAGCAGCTTTACGGGTGGGGGGTACAAAAACATTCAGTACTTC.

V usage is TRBV19 and J usage is TRBJ2-2, with TRBD2 matching 8 bases. The CDR3 runs 13 residues. Per the germline V gene, CDR1 is LNHDA and CDR2 is SQIVND (reference sequence). V lost 3 bases, J lost 6 bases, and 0 bases stayed unmatched. CDR3 DNA sequence: TGTGCCAGTAGTATGACTAGCGCCGGGGAGCTGTTTTTT. Its protein is CASSMTSAGELFF.

The J gene is TRBJ1-4, the V gene TRBV19, with 7 bases identical to TRBD1. The V segment lost 4 bases and the J segment 7 bases; nucleotides outside the gene matches: 9. Germline V gene sequence: CDR1 LNHDA, CDR2 SQIVND (reference sequence). The CDR3 runs to 15 residues. The DNA for the CDR3 is TGTGCCAGTAGTAGGAACACAGGGGTGGCTGAAAAACTGTTTTTT. Residues: CASSRNTGVAEKLFF. Complete variable domain (other parts from reference TRBV19 and TRBJ1-4): DGGITQSPKYLFRKEGQNVTLSCEQNLNHDAMYWYRQDPGQGLRLIYYSQIVNDFQKGDIAEGYSVSREKKESFPLTVTSAQKNPTAFYLCASSRNTGVAEKLFFGSGTQLSVL.

The V gene is TRBV7-2, the J gene TRBJ1-1; TRBD1 matches 7 bases. V lost 5 bases and J lost 4; bases outside the gene matches: 4. Per the germline V gene, CDR1 is SGHTA and CDR2 is FQGNSA. The CDR3 runs 13 residues. CDR3 protein: CASSPDRVTEAFF. In DNA form, the CDR3 reads TGTGCCAGCAGCCCCGACAGGGTCACTGAAGCTTTCTTT.

The genes are TRBV6-2 or TRBV6-3 and TRBJ2-1, with TRBD2 matching over 10 bases. Germline trimming cut 5 bases from V and 5 bases from J; bases unmatched to any gene: 6. The length of the CDR3 is 15 residues. Germline CDR1 reads MNHEY; CDR2 reads SVGEGT. The CDR3 here is CASSQRLAGNNEQFF. DNA of the CDR3: TGTGCCAGCAGTCAAAGACTAGCGGGTAACAATGAGCAGTTCTTC.

This chain links TRBV18 with TRBJ2-7, with TRBD2 matching over 7 bases. After removal of 3 bases from V and 7 bases from J, the junction contained 6 bases not matched to a gene. There are 13 residues in the CDR3. CDR1 KGHSH and CDR2 LQKENI come from the germline V gene. For the CDR3, the DNA is TGTGCCAGCTCACCGGCGGGCGGGGGTGAGCAGTACTTC. Amino acid sequence: CASSPAGGGEQYF. Drawing the rest from reference TRBV18 and TRBJ2-7, the complete variable domain is NAGVMQNPRHLVRRRGQEARLRCSPMKGHSHVYWYRQLPEEGLKFMVYLQKENIIDESGMPKERFSAEFPKEGPSILRIQQVVRGDSAAYFCASSPAGGGEQYFGPGTRLTVT.

The chain links TRBV11-2 to TRBJ1-2; D unresolved. Trimming cost V 5 bases and J 3 bases, with 7 bases left between them. Germline V gives CDR1 SGHAT, CDR2 FQNNGV. This CDR3 spans 12 amino acids. The CDR3 DNA reads as TGTGCCAGCAGCCTGGGAGACTATGGCTACACCTTC. Translated: CASSLGDYGYTF. The full variable domain, rest sourced from reference TRBV11-2 and TRBJ1-2, is EAGVAQSPRYKIIEKRQSVAFWCNPISGHATLYWYQQILGQGPKLLIQFQNNGVVDDSQLPKDRFSAERLKGVDSTLKIQPAKLEDSAVYLCASSLGDYGYTFGSGTRLTVV.

The chain is built from TRBV5-1 and TRBJ2-7; D not certain. Looked up from germline, CDR1 is SGHRS and CDR2 is YFSETQ. There are 14 residues in the CDR3. V shed 0 bases and J shed 3 bases, with 10 bases lying between them. The CDR3 protein is CASSLGPGYYEQYF. In nucleotides, the CDR3 is TGCGCCAGCAGCTTGGGCCCCGGGTACTACGAGCAGTACTTC.

The CDR3 nucleotides are TGTGCCAGCAGTTCGCAAGGACTGCTAAGTGAAAAACTGTTTTTT. This sequence encodes CASSSQGLLSEKLFF. The chain employs TRBV25-1 and TRBJ1-4; no definite D call. The ends were cut back, 5 bases at V and 7 bases at J, with 17 bases in the middle. The germline V gene encodes CDR1 MGHDK and CDR2 SYGVNS. CDR3 length: 15 amino acids.

The chain couples TRBV7-2 to TRBJ1-3, with D possibly TRBD1 on 6 matching bases. Germline V gene lookup returns CDR1 SGHTA and CDR2 FQGNSA. The CDR3 loop spans 15 amino acids. Trimming took off 4 bases at V and 0 bases at J, with 10 bases between the two ends. CDR3 loop: CASSSRQASGNTIYF. The DNA of the CDR3 is TGTGCCAGCAGCTCAAGACAGGCCTCTGGAAACACCATATATTTT.

The rearrangement links TRBV30 to TRBJ1-2, with a tentative D call TRBD1 (5 bases). Germline V lookup: CDR1 GTSNPN, CDR2 SVGIG (reference sequence). V was cut by 4 bases and J by 8 bases, with 17 bases left in between. There are 13 residues in the CDR3. In nucleotides, the CDR3 is TGTGCCTGGATTGGCGGAGGGGAATGGGGCTACACCTTC. This translates into CAWIGGGEWGYTF.

This rearrangement joins TRBV21-1 to TRBJ1-2; the table's D call TRBD1 went unverified against the DNA. TRBV21-1 is described as a pseudogene. The CDR3 extends over 11 amino acids. CDR3 amino acids: CASRKGYGYTF. The CDR3, as DNA: TGTGCCAGCAGGAAGGGGTATGGCTACACCTTC.

In its sample, this clone was seen once. V gene TRBV6-5 combines with J gene TRBJ2-2, with 8 bases that match TRBD1. V shed 9 bases and J 7 bases; nucleotides not matched to a gene: 13. This CDR3 has 15 residues. Germline assignment: CDR1 MNHEY and CDR2 SVGAGI. CDR3 protein: CASSGQGAVGGELFF. The DNA for the CDR3 is TGTGCCAGTTCTGGCCAGGGGGCGGTAGGCGGGGAGCTGTTTTTT.

CDR3 sequence reads: CASRTGQSPLHF. The CDR3 DNA follows: TGTGCCAGCAGGACAGGCCAGTCACCCCTCCACTTT. The V and J genes are TRBV5-4 and TRBJ1-6; a weak D match, TRBD1 (6 bases). The CDR3 totals 12 residues. The V gene's germline CDR1 is SGHNT and CDR2 YYREEE (reference sequence). Trimming removed 5 bases from V and 10 bases from J, with 10 bases in between.

The V call is TRBV30, the J call TRBJ2-1; perhaps TRBD2 as D (5 bases). Trimming removed 2 bases from V and 6 bases from J, with 17 bases in between. The CDR3 runs to 15 residues. The V gene's germline CDR1 is GTSNPN and CDR2 SVGIG (reference sequence). The CDR3 DNA reads TGTGCCTGGAGTTTAAAGCCCGGGAAGGGCAATGAGCAGTTCTTC. It encodes CAWSLKPGKGNEQFF.

The J gene is TRBJ2-7, the V gene TRBV2; D not certain. This CDR3 has 13 amino acids. Trimming removed 2 bases at V and 7 bases at J, with 12 bases between. CDR1 and CDR2 from the germline V gene are SNHLY and FYNNEI. CDR3 protein: CASSEQVFREQYF. The CDR3 DNA follows: TGTGCCAGCAGTGAACAGGTCTTTAGGGAGCAGTACTTC.

The rearrangement joins TRBV15 to TRBJ2-5; D possibly corresponds to TRBD1 (6 bases). The V gene's germline CDR1 is LNHNV and CDR2 YYDKDF (reference sequence). This CDR3 contains 18 residues. The V end lost 0 bases, the J end lost 1 base, and 18 bases lay between the germline ends. CDR3 in amino acids: CATSRDGSRGRFQETQYF. In DNA form, the CDR3 reads TGTGCCACCAGCAGAGATGGGAGCAGGGGCCGCTTCCAAGAGACCCAGTACTTC.